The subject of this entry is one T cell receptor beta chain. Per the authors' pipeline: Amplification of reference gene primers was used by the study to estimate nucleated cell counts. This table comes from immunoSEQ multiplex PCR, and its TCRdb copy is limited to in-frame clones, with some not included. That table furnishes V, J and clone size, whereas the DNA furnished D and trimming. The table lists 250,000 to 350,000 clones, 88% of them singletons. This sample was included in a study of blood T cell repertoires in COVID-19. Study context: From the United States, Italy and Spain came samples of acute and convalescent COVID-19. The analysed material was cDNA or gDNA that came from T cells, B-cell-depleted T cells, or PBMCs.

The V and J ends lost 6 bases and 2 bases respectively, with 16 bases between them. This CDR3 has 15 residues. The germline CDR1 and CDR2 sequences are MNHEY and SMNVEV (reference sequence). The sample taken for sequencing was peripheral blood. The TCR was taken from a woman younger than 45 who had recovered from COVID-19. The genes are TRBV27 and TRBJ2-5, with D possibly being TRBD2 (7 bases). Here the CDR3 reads CASRPLGGLQETQYF. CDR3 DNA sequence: TGTGCCAGCAGACCCCTGGGGGGGCTACAAGAGACCCAGTACTTC.